These T cell receptor beta chains were read from a single sample in a study of regulatory T cells in long-lasting Graves disease. Via MiXCR, TCRdb re-called the multiplex PCR reads, giving one row per CDR3 protein. The table lists 350,000 to 500,000 distinct CDR3 sequences, roughly 17% of them singletons. A further study also used this sample, focusing on T cells in Graves' hyperthyroidism and ophthalmopathy.

The sequencing here drew on peripheral blood mononuclear cells (PBMCs), taken at new diagnosis, from a patient treated with antithyroid drugs. These receptors came from a woman aged 25 to 39 with Graves disease. CDR3s include the opening cysteine and the closing phenylalanine or tryptophan. Fields, in order: J gene, V gene, clone size, D gene, CDR3 protein, CDR3 DNA. D genes are given only for firm matches. Clone sizes are given selectively: once, few, many, or a class where the clone is expanded.

j_call: TRBJ1-2
v_call: TRBV28
clone_size: few
d_call: TRBD1
cdr3_aa: CASSLNRGPYGYTF
cdr3_nt: TGTGCCAGCAGTTTGAACAGGGGGCCCTATGGCTACACCTTC

j_call: TRBJ2-6
v_call: TRBV28
clone_size: many
d_call: .
cdr3_aa: CASSQTRGAGANVLTF
cdr3_nt: TGTGCCAGCAGTCAAACTAGGGGGGCGGGGGCCAACGTCCTGACTTTC

j_call: TRBJ2-1
v_call: TRBV6-5
clone_size: .
d_call: TRBD2
cdr3_aa: CASSYATSGIGNEQFF
cdr3_nt: TGTGCCAGCAGTTACGCTACTAGCGGGATCGGCAATGAGCAGTTCTTC

j_call: TRBJ1-1
v_call: TRBV28
clone_size: many
d_call: .
cdr3_aa: CASSFTAMNTEAFF
cdr3_nt: TGTGCCAGCAGTTTTACAGCCATGAACACTGAAGCTTTCTTT

j_call: TRBJ2-1
v_call: TRBV18
clone_size: .
d_call: TRBD1
cdr3_aa: CASSNPGQGDNEQFF
cdr3_nt: TGTGCCAGCAGCAACCCGGGACAGGGGGACAATGAGCAGTTCTTC

j_call: TRBJ2-7
v_call: TRBV27
clone_size: many
d_call: .
cdr3_aa: CASSDGGEQYF
cdr3_nt: TGTGCCAGCAGTGATGGGGGCGAGCAGTACTTC

j_call: TRBJ2-7
v_call: TRBV3-1
clone_size: few
d_call: TRBD2
cdr3_aa: CASSQGLAGVAGGYEQYF
cdr3_nt: TGTGCCAGCAGCCAAGGACTAGCGGGAGTGGCTGGGGGCTACGAGCAGTACTTC

j_call: TRBJ2-3
v_call: TRBV7-2
clone_size: many
d_call: .
cdr3_aa: CASSLGVAIRGDTQYF
cdr3_nt: TGTGCCAGCAGCTTAGGCGTTGCCATCCGGGGGGATACGCAGTATTTT

j_call: TRBJ2-3
v_call: TRBV20-1
clone_size: many
d_call: .
cdr3_aa: CSAPPTRERSYTDTQYF
cdr3_nt: TGCAGTGCTCCTCCGACGAGAGAGCGGAGTTACACAGATACGCAGTATTTT

j_call: TRBJ2-5
v_call: TRBV28
clone_size: many
d_call: TRBD2
cdr3_aa: CASRSPGGGKSGNQETQYF
cdr3_nt: TGTGCCAGCAGATCCCCCGGGGGGGGAAAAAGCGGTAATCAAGAGACCCAGTACTTC

j_call: TRBJ2-3
v_call: TRBV6-2/TRBV6-3
clone_size: many
d_call: TRBD2
cdr3_aa: CASSYTVGLAEPDTQYF
cdr3_nt: TGTGCCAGCAGTTACACAGTAGGACTAGCGGAACCAGATACGCAGTATTTT

j_call: TRBJ2-3
v_call: TRBV2
clone_size: many
d_call: TRBD2
cdr3_aa: CASSETGLALVTQYF
cdr3_nt: TGTGCCAGCAGTGAAACGGGACTAGCGCTTGTTACGCAGTATTTT

j_call: TRBJ2-2
v_call: TRBV20-1
clone_size: many
d_call: .
cdr3_aa: CSARARGQTGELFF
cdr3_nt: TGCAGTGCTAGAGCCCGGGGCCAGACCGGGGAGCTGTTTTTT

j_call: TRBJ2-7
v_call: TRBV5-1
clone_size: .
d_call: .
cdr3_aa: CASSLTGNSYNEQYF
cdr3_nt: TGCGCCAGCAGCTTGACAGGGAACTCCTACAATGAGCAGTACTTC

j_call: TRBJ1-5
v_call: TRBV28
clone_size: many
d_call: .
cdr3_aa: CASSLPSTRLDQPQHF
cdr3_nt: TGTGCCAGCAGTCTCCCTTCCACACGGTTGGATCAGCCCCAGCATTTT

j_call: TRBJ2-1
v_call: TRBV5-1
clone_size: many
d_call: .
cdr3_aa: CASSTPAGNEQFF
cdr3_nt: TGCGCCAGCAGCACACCGGCGGGGAATGAGCAGTTCTTC

j_call: TRBJ1-5
v_call: TRBV6-1
clone_size: many
d_call: .
cdr3_aa: CASSPGLVQPQHF
cdr3_nt: TGTGCCAGCAGCCCAGGGTTGGTCCAGCCCCAGCATTTT

j_call: TRBJ2-5
v_call: TRBV9
clone_size: many
d_call: TRBD2
cdr3_aa: CASSWLADQETQYF
cdr3_nt: TGTGCCAGCAGCTGGCTAGCGGACCAAGAGACCCAGTACTTC

j_call: TRBJ2-1
v_call: TRBV7-2
clone_size: .
d_call: .
cdr3_aa: CASSSWLTNEQFF
cdr3_nt: TGTGCCAGCAGCTCTTGGCTTACCAATGAGCAGTTCTTC

j_call: TRBJ2-7
v_call: TRBV4-3
clone_size: .
d_call: .
cdr3_aa: CASSQDILRGITYEQYF
cdr3_nt: TGCGCCAGCAGCCAAGATATCCTTCGGGGCATAACCTACGAGCAGTACTTC

j_call: TRBJ2-7
v_call: TRBV11-2
clone_size: many
d_call: TRBD2
cdr3_aa: CASSSVLLAEGYEQYF
cdr3_nt: TGTGCCAGCAGCTCCGTTCTACTAGCGGAGGGCTACGAGCAGTACTTC

j_call: TRBJ2-7
v_call: TRBV28
clone_size: many
d_call: TRBD2
cdr3_aa: CASRPRLAGITYEQYF
cdr3_nt: TGTGCCAGCAGACCCCGACTAGCGGGTATTACCTACGAGCAGTACTTC

j_call: TRBJ2-2
v_call: TRBV5-4
clone_size: few
d_call: .
cdr3_aa: CASSLTSSTGELFF
cdr3_nt: TGTGCCAGCAGCTTGACCTCGAGCACCGGGGAGCTGTTTTTT

j_call: TRBJ2-1
v_call: TRBV20-1
clone_size: many
d_call: .
cdr3_aa: CSARPREYEQFF
cdr3_nt: TGCAGTGCTAGACCCCGGGAGTATGAGCAGTTCTTC

j_call: TRBJ2-4
v_call: TRBV10-3
clone_size: .
d_call: TRBD1
cdr3_aa: CATSGVRGPGNIQYF
cdr3_nt: TGTGCCACGAGTGGAGTCAGGGGGCCGGGGAACATTCAGTACTTC

j_call: TRBJ1-2
v_call: TRBV9
clone_size: few
d_call: .
cdr3_aa: CASSVGQTNYGYTF
cdr3_nt: TGTGCCAGCAGCGTAGGACAGACTAACTATGGCTACACCTTC

j_call: TRBJ2-7
v_call: TRBV19
clone_size: few
d_call: .
cdr3_aa: CASSIQIGNEQYF
cdr3_nt: TGTGCCAGTAGTATACAAATCGGCAACGAGCAGTACTTC

j_call: TRBJ2-1
v_call: TRBV7-9
clone_size: many
d_call: TRBD2
cdr3_aa: CASSPSGRAPLSYNEQFF
cdr3_nt: TGTGCCAGCAGTCCTAGCGGGAGGGCCCCTCTAAGCTACAATGAGCAGTTCTTC

j_call: TRBJ2-1
v_call: TRBV2
clone_size: .
d_call: TRBD1
cdr3_aa: CASRSGQGEQFF
cdr3_nt: TGTGCCAGCAGATCGGGACAGGGTGAGCAGTTCTTC

j_call: TRBJ2-1
v_call: TRBV6-1
clone_size: many
d_call: TRBD2
cdr3_aa: CASIEGTSGHLYNEQFF
cdr3_nt: TGTGCCAGCATCGAAGGGACTAGCGGGCATCTATACAATGAGCAGTTCTTC

j_call: TRBJ2-1
v_call: TRBV10-2
clone_size: many
d_call: TRBD2
cdr3_aa: CASSGISGRAFNEQFF
cdr3_nt: TGCGCCAGCAGTGGAATTAGCGGGAGGGCCTTCAATGAGCAGTTCTTC

j_call: TRBJ1-2
v_call: TRBV7-2
clone_size: many
d_call: .
cdr3_aa: CASSFEGANGYTF
cdr3_nt: TGTGCCAGCAGCTTCGAAGGGGCAAACGGCTACACCTTC

j_call: TRBJ2-5
v_call: TRBV20-1
clone_size: many
d_call: .
cdr3_aa: CSVRHGETQYF
cdr3_nt: TGCAGTGTCAGGCATGGAGAGACCCAGTACTTC

j_call: TRBJ2-3
v_call: TRBV29-1
clone_size: few
d_call: TRBD2
cdr3_aa: CSAAGTSGPTDTQYF
cdr3_nt: TGCAGCGCGGCCGGGACTAGCGGGCCCACAGATACGCAGTATTTT

j_call: TRBJ1-1
v_call: TRBV29-1
clone_size: many
d_call: .
cdr3_aa: CSVVEDTRRRAEAFF
cdr3_nt: TGCAGCGTTGTCGAGGATACCCGCAGGAGGGCTGAAGCTTTCTTT

j_call: TRBJ1-4
v_call: TRBV12-3/TRBV12-4
clone_size: many
d_call: TRBD1
cdr3_aa: CASSEQGEKLFF
cdr3_nt: TGTGCCAGCAGTGAACAGGGGGAAAAACTGTTTTTT

j_call: TRBJ2-5
v_call: TRBV2
clone_size: .
d_call: TRBD2
cdr3_aa: CASSELGLAGGAETQYF
cdr3_nt: TGTGCCAGCAGTGAATTGGGACTAGCGGGAGGGGCAGAGACCCAGTACTTC

j_call: TRBJ2-3
v_call: TRBV6-1
clone_size: many
d_call: TRBD1
cdr3_aa: CASSDNRGDTQYF
cdr3_nt: TGTGCCAGCAGTGATAACAGGGGGGATACGCAGTATTTT

j_call: TRBJ2-3
v_call: TRBV6-1
clone_size: many
d_call: TRBD2
cdr3_aa: CASRAFGREIGDTQYF
cdr3_nt: TGTGCCAGCAGGGCCTTTGGGCGGGAGATTGGAGATACGCAGTATTTT